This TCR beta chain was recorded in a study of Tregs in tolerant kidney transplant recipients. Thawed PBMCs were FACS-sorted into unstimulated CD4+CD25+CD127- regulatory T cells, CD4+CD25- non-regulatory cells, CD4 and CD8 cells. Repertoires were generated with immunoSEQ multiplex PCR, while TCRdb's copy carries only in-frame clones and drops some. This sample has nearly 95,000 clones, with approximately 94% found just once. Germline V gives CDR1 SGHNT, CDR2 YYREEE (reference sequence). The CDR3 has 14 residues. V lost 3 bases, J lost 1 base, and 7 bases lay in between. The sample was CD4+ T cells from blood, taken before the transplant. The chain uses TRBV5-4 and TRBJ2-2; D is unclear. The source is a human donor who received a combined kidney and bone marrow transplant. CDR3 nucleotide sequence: TGTGCCAGCAGCTCCCCCTGGAACACCGGGGAGCTGTTTTTT. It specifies CASSSPWNTGELFF.